This T cell receptor beta chain was recorded in a study of quantifying T cell responses using KT2 cells. Background on the study: TCR alpha and beta constant-region primers primed reverse transcription of RNA.

The cDNA 3' end received a ligated oligonucleotide with a UMI. The first PCR ran 4 to 5 cycles with an equimolar RC1.1 and RC1.2 beta primer mix. Using its own MiXCR run on the UMI-ligation and nested PCR reads, TCRdb lists one record per CDR3 protein. The sample shows approximately 60,000 distinct CDR3 sequences, about 12% of them seen only once. The sample is PBMC spiked with counted cells of clone KT2. Sequencing was done on a sample of PBMCs spiked with cells of the T cell clone KT2. The TCR comes from a human donor.

CDR3 DNA: TGTGCCACCAGTGATTATCCCGACCCCGACAGAGAAGCTTTCTTT. Translation gives CATSDYPDPDREAFF. This chain links TRBV24-1 with TRBJ1-1; TRBD1 is a possible D gene (5 bases). Germline CDR1 KGHDR, CDR2 SFDVKD. V was clipped by 2 bases and J by 8 bases, with 17 bases between them. The CDR3 is 15 residues long.